This is a list of T cell receptor beta chains from one sample in a study of identifying expanded T cells in peripheral blood. The protocol was immunoSEQ multiplex PCR, while the TCRdb copy is restricted to in-frame clones and leaves out a portion. The sample contains over 100,000 clones, approximately 90% of which appear only once. What was sequenced was blood. The receptors come from a person between 18 and 75 years old in good health. Both conserved end residues are part of each CDR3. A D gene is named only where the DNA matches it firmly. Size values are once, few and many counts, or a class for expanded clones, and some rows have none.

v_gene	j_gene	d_gene	abundance	CDR3nt	CDR3aa
TRBV5-3	TRBJ1-1	NA	NA	TGTGCCAGAAGCCGCGGACTTGAAGCTTTCTTT	CARSRGLEAFF
TRBV23-1	TRBJ2-7	NA	NA	TGCGCCAGCAGTCAGCCCGATGGGGGGGAGCAGTACTTC	CASSQPDGGEQYF
TRBV28	TRBJ2-5	NA	NA	TGTGCCAGCAGACCCCCAGGGTGGGAGACCCAGTACTTC	CASRPPGWETQYF
TRBV7-3	TRBJ1-1	NA	NA	TGTGCCAGCAGCCCGTCGAGGGGGGCGCAAGGCACTGAAGCTTTCTTT	CASSPSRGAQGTEAFF
TRBV7-8	TRBJ2-1	NA	NA	TGTGCCAGCAGCTTACTGGGGGAGTACAATGAGCAGTTCTTC	CASSLLGEYNEQFF
TRBV6-5	TRBJ2-7	TRBD1	NA	TGTGCCAGCAGGGACCGGGACAGGGCTTACGAGCAGTACTTC	CASRDRDRAYEQYF
TRBV5-1	TRBJ2-5	NA	NA	TGCGCCAGCAGCTTGCGGGGGCGGGGAGAGACCCAGTACTTC	CASSLRGRGETQYF
TRBV6-1	TRBJ2-3	NA	once	TGTGCCAGCAGTGAATTTGATACGCAGTATTTT	CASSEFDTQYF
TRBV19	TRBJ1-5	NA	once	TGTGCCAGTAGTATGGGGAAAAGTCAGCCCCAGCATTTT	CASSMGKSQPQHF
TRBV2	TRBJ2-3	NA	NA	TGTGCCAGCGGAGGGGGAATTAGCACAGATACGCAGTATTTT	CASGGGISTDTQYF
TRBV28	TRBJ2-3	TRBD2	NA	TGTGCCAGCAGTGGAGGAACTAGCGGGAGGCCCCCAGATACGCAGTATTTT	CASSGGTSGRPPDTQYF
TRBV6-5	TRBJ1-1	NA	NA	TGTGCCAGCAGTTACCCAGGGGTGAACACTGAAGCTTTCTTT	CASSYPGVNTEAFF
TRBV27	TRBJ2-5	TRBD1	NA	TGTGCCAGCAACTCATTCCAGACAGGGGGGGAGACCCAGTACTTC	CASNSFQTGGETQYF
TRBV4-3	TRBJ2-3	NA	NA	TGCGCCAGCAGCCAATGGGGTGGGGCCCGCACAGATACGCAGTATTTT	CASSQWGGARTDTQYF
TRBV28	TRBJ1-3	NA	NA	TGTGCCAGCGGGGGAGGGGGAAACTCTGGAAACACCATATATTTT	CASGGGGNSGNTIYF
TRBV27	TRBJ2-1	TRBD2	NA	TGTGCCAGCAGTTTATTGACTAGCGGCCCTTACAATGAGCAGTTCTTC	CASSLLTSGPYNEQFF
TRBV30	TRBJ2-3	TRBD1	few	TGTGCCTGGGGACAGGACACAGATACGCAGTATTTT	CAWGQDTDTQYF
TRBV19	TRBJ1-6	TRBD1	NA	TGTGCCAGTAGTGCCAACGGCGGGACAGGGGTTTCACCCCTCCACTTT	CASSANGGTGVSPLHF
TRBV28	TRBJ2-1	NA	NA	TGTGCCAGCAGCCGATCTTATTCCGAGCAGTTCTTC	CASSRSYSEQFF
TRBV6-5	TRBJ1-2	TRBD1	few	TGTGCCAGCAGCCAGACAGGGCATGGCTACACCTTC	CASSQTGHGYTF
TRBV27	TRBJ1-5	NA	NA	TGTGCCAGCAGTTTACAATGGCATCAGCCCCAGCATTTT	CASSLQWHQPQHF
TRBV7-2	TRBJ1-2	NA	NA	TGTGCCAGCAGCCCCGACAGGAGCTGGGTCTATGGCTACACCTTC	CASSPDRSWVYGYTF
TRBV5-5	TRBJ2-2	NA	once	TGTGCCAGCAGCTTGATGTCGGGGGTCACCGGGGAGCTGTTTTTT	CASSLMSGVTGELFF
TRBV7-2	TRBJ2-7	NA	NA	TGTGCCAGCAGCTTAGCGCTGCCATCCTACGAGCAGTACTTC	CASSLALPSYEQYF
TRBV7-9	TRBJ1-1	NA	NA	TGTGCCAGCAGCTTAATGGGGTCAGGAGGTACTGAAGCTTTCTTT	CASSLMGSGGTEAFF
TRBV27	TRBJ2-3	TRBD2	NA	TGTGCCAGCAGTAGCGGGAGCTGGGGCACAGATACGCAGTATTTT	CASSSGSWGTDTQYF
TRBV5-1	TRBJ1-1	TRBD1	NA	TGCGCCAGCAGCTTGCCTCAGGGGGACACTGAAGCTTTCTTT	CASSLPQGDTEAFF